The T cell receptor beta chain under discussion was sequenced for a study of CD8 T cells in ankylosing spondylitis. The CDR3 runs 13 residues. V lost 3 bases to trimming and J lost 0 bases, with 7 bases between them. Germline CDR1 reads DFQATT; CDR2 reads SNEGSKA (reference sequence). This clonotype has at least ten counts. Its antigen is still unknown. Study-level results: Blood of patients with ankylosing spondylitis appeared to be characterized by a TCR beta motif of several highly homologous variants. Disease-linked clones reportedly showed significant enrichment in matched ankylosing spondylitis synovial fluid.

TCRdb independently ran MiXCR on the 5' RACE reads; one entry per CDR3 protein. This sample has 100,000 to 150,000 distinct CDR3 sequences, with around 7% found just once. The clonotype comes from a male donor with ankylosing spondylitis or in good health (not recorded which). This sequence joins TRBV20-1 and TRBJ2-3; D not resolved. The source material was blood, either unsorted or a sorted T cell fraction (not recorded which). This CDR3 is CSASSRSTDTQYF. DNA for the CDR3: TGCAGTGCTAGTTCGCGGAGCACAGATACGCAGTATTTT.